Reported below is one T cell receptor (beta chain). Sequencing was performed with immunoSEQ multiplex PCR; in TCRdb, only in-frame clones are kept and a portion is missing. This table holds roughly 2.1 million clones, about 93% found once. It was CD45RO-negative cells, positively selected for CCR7, that made up naive CD8 cells, with terminally differentiated effector memory CD45RA+ cells excluded. These data are taken from a study of shared clonotypes between healthy human individuals. V was pared by 5 bases and J by 7 bases, with 32 bases between. The CDR3 totals 20 residues. Germline values: CDR1 SGHVS, CDR2 FQNEAQ.

The sequencing input was naive CD8+ T cells from PBMCs. The source is a man between 18 and 29 years old in good health. Some clones in this sample may be carry-over from other donors' samples. This chain connects TRBV7-8 to TRBJ1-4, with D maybe TRBD1 (5 bases). The CDR3 is CASSNVSPWGEDGLGEKLFF. CDR3 sequence (DNA): TGTGCCAGCAGCAACGTATCCCCCTGGGGGGAGGATGGGTTAGGTGAAAAACTGTTTTTT.